This TCR beta chain was observed in a study of blood T cell repertoires in COVID-19. This CDR3 spans 13 amino acids. With 5 bases removed from V and 6 bases from J, the gap between germline ends came to 14 bases. Germline V CDR1 and CDR2: MNHNS, SASEGT. The Seattle site enrolled patients during active infection and followed them longitudinally. Sequencing was performed with immunoSEQ multiplex PCR; in TCRdb, only in-frame clones are kept and a portion is missing. This table has 200,000 to 300,000 clones, 91% appearing once. The sequence derives from a person aged 18-35 years with COVID-19, enrolled during active disease. This chain connects TRBV6-1 to TRBJ2-7, with D perhaps TRBD1 (7 bases). Input material: peripheral blood. The CDR3 sequence: CASSQGGRSEQYF. The CDR3 DNA is TGTGCCAGCAGTCAGGGGGGAAGGAGCGAGCAGTACTTC.